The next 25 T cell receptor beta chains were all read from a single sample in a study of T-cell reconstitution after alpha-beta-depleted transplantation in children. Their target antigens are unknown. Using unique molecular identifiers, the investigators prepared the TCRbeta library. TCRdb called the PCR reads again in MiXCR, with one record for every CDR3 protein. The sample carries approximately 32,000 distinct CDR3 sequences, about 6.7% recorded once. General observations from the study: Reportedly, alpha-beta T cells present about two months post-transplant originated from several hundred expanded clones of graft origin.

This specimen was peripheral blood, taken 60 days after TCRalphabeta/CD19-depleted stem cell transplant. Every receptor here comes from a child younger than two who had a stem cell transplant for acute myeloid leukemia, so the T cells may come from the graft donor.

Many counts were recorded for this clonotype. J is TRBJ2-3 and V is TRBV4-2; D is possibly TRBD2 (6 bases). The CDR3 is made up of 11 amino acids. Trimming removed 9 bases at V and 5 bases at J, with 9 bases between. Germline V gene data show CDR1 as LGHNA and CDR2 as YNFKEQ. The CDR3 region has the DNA TGTGCCAGTGCGCGGGAAGATACGCAGTATTTT. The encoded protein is CASAREDTQYF.

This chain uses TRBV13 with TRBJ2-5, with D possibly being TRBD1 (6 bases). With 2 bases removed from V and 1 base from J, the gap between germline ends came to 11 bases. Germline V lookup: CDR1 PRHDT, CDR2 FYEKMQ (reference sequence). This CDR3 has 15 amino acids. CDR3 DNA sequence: TGTGCCAGCAGCTTAAGGGGGAGTACCCAAGAGACCCAGTACTTC. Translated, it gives CASSLRGSTQETQYF.

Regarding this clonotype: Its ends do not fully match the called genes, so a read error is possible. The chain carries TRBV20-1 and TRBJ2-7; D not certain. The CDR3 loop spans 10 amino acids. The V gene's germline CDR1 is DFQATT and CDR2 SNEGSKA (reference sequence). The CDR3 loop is CSAPSRPMNF. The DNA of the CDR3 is TGCAGTGCGCCCTCCAGACCTATGAACTTC.

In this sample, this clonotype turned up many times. The CDR3 nucleotides read TGTGCCAGCAGCTTCCGGGACAGCCCCTCTGGGGCCAACGTCCTGACTTTC. Amino acid sequence: CASSFRDSPSGANVLTF. The chain carries TRBV11-1 and TRBJ2-6; 7 positions agree with TRBD1. J was trimmed by 0 bases and V by 3 bases; bases with no gene match: 5. The CDR3 is 17 residues long. Germline V gene data show CDR1 as SGHAT and CDR2 as FQDESV (reference sequence).

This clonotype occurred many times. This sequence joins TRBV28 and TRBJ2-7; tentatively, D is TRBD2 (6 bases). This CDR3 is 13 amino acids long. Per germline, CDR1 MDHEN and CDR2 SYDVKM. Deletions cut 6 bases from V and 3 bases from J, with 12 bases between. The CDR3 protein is CASREGSYYEQYF. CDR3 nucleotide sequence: TGTGCCAGCAGGGAGGGCAGTTACTACGAGCAGTACTTC.

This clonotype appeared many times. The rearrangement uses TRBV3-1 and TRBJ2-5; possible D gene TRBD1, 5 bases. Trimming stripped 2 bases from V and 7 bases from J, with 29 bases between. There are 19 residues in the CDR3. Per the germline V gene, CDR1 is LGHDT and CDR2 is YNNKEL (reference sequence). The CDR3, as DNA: TGTGCCAGCAGCCAAAAGAAAGGAAGTGGGAAAAAGGGGTGGGCGACCCAGTACTTC. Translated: CASSQKKGSGKKGWATQYF.

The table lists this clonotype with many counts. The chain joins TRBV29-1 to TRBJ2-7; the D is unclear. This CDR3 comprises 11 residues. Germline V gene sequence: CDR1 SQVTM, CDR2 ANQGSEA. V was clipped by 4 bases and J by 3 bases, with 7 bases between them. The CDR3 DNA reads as TGCAGCGTTGTGAATAACTACGAGCAGTACTTC. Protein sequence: CSVVNNYEQYF.

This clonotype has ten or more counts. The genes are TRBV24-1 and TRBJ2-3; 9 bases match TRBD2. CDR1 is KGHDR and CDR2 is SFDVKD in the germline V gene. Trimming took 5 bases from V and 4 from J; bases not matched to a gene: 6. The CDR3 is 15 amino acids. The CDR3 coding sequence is TGTGCCACCAGTGGGAGCGGGAGGCGTGCAGATACGCAGTATTTT. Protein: CATSGSGRRADTQYF.

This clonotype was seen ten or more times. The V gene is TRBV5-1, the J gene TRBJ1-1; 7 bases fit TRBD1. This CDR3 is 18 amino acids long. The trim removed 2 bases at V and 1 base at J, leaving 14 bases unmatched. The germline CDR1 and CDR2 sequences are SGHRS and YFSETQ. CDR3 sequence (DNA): TGCGCCAGCAGCTTCAAGCCAGCCCTACAGGGGCCGAACACTGAAGCTTTCTTT. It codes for CASSFKPALQGPNTEAFF. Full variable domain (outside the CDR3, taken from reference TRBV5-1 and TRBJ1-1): KAGVTQTPRYLIKTRGQQVTLSCSPISGHRSVSWYQQTPGQGLQFLFEYFSETQRNKGNFPGRFSGRQFSNSRSEMNVSTLELGDSALYLCASSFKPALQGPNTEAFFGQGTRLTVV.

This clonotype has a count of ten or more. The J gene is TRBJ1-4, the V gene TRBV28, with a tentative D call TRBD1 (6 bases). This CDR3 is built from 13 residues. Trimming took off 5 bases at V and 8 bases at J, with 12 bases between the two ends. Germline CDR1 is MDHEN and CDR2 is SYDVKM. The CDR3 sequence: CASSQDRGEKLFF. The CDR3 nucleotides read TGTGCCAGCAGTCAGGACAGAGGCGAAAAACTGTTTTTT.

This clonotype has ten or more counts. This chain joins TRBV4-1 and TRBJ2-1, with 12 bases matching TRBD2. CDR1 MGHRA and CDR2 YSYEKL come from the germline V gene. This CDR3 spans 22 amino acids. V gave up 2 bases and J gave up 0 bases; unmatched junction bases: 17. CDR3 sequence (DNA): TGCGCCAGCAGCCAATGGTCGTTTTCCGGGACTAGCGGGCAGAGCTCCTACAATGAGCAGTTCTTC. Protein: CASSQWSFSGTSGQSSYNEQFF.

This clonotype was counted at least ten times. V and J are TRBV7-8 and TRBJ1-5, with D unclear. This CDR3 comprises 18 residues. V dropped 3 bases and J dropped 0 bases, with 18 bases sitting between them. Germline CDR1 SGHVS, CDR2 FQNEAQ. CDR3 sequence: CASSFNSAGLDSNQPQHF. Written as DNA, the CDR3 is TGTGCCAGCAGCTTTAACAGTGCTGGGCTGGATAGCAATCAGCCCCAGCATTTT.

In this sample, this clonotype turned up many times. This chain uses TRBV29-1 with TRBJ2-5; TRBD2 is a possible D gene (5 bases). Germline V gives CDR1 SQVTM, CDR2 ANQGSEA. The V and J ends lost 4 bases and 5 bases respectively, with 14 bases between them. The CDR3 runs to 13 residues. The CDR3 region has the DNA TGCAGCGTTGCCGGACTGTCGGTCGAGACCCAGTACTTC. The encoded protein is CSVAGLSVETQYF.

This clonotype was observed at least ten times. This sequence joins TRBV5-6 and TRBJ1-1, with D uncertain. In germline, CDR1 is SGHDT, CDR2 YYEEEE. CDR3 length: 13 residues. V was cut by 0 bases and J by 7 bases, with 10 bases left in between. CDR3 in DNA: TGTGCCAGCAGCTTGGACCGTAGAATTGAAGCTTTCTTT. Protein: CASSLDRRIEAFF. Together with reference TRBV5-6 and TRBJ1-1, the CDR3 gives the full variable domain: DAGVTQSPTHLIKTRGQQVTLRCSPKSGHDTVSWYQQALGQGPQFIFQYYEEEERQRGNFPDRFSGHQFPNYSSELNVNALLLGDSALYLCASSLDRRIEAFFGQGTRLTVV.

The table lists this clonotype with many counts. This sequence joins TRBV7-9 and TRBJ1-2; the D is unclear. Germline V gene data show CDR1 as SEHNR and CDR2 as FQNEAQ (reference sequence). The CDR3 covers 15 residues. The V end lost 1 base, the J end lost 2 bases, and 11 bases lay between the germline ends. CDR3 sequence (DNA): TGTGCCAGCAGCTTAGGGAGAAGGCCCAACTATGGCTACACCTTC. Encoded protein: CASSLGRRPNYGYTF.

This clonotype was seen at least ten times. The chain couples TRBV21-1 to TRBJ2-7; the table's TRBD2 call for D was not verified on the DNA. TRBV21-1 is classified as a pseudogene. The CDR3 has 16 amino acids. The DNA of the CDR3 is TGTGCCAGCAGCACGGGACTAGCGGGAGGGCCCTACGAGCAGTACTTC. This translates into CASSTGLAGGPYEQYF.

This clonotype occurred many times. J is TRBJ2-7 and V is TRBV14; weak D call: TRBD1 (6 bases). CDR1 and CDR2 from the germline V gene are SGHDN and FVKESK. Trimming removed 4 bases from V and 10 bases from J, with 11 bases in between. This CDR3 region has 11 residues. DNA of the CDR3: TGTGCCAGCAGCCCAGGACAGCCTCAGTACTTC. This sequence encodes CASSPGQPQYF.

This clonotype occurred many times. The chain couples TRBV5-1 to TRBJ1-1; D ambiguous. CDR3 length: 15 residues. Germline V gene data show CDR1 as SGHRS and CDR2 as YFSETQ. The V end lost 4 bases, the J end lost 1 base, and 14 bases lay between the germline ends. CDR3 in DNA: TGCGCCAGCAGCCGGTGGACGGGAGAGAACACTGAAGCTTTCTTT. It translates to CASSRWTGENTEAFF. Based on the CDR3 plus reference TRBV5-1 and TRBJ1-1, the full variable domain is KAGVTQTPRYLIKTRGQQVTLSCSPISGHRSVSWYQQTPGQGLQFLFEYFSETQRNKGNFPGRFSGRQFSNSRSEMNVSTLELGDSALYLCASSRWTGENTEAFFGQGTRLTVV.

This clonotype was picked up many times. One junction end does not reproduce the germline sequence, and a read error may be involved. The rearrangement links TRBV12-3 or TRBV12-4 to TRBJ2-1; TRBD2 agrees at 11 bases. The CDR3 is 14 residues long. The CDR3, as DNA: TGTGCCAGCAGTCTAGCGGGGGGCTACAATGAGCAGTTCTTC. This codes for CASSLAGGYNEQFF.

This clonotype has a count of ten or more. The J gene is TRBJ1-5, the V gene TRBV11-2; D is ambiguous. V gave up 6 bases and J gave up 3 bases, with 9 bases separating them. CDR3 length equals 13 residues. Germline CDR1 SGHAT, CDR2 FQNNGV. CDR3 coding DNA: TGTGCCAGCAGTTGGTATTCCAATCAGCCCCAGCATTTT. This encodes CASSWYSNQPQHF.

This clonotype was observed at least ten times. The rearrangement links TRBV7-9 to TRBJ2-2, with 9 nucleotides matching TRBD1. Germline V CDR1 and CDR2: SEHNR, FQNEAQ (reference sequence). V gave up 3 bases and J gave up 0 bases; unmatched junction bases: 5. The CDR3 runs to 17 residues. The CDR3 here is CASSFPGQGTNTGELFF. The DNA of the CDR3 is TGTGCCAGCAGCTTCCCGGGACAGGGAACGAACACCGGGGAGCTGTTTTTT.

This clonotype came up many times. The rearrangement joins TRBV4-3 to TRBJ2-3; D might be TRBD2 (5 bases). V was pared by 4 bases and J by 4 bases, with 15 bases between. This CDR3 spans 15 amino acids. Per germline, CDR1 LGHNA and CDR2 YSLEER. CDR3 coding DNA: TGCGCCAGCAGCCCGGCGGGCGCCGGACCAGATACGCAGTATTTT. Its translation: CASSPAGAGPDTQYF.

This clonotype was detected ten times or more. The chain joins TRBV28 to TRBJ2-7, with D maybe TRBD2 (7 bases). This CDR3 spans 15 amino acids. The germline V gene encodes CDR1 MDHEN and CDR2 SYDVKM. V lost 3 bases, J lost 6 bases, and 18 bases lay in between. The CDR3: CASSFLGGAVTEQYF. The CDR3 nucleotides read TGTGCCAGCAGTTTTCTTGGGGGGGCCGTCACCGAGCAGTACTTC.

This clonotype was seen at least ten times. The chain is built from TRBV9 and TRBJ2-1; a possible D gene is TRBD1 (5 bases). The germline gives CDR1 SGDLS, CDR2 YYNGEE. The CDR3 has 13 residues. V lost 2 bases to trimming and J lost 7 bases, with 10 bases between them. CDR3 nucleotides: TGTGCCAGCAGCGTTGGGGCAAATAATGAGCAGTTCTTC. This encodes CASSVGANNEQFF.

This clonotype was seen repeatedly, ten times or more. This CDR3 reads CASSHGDPLTYNEQFF. In DNA form, the CDR3 reads TGCGCCAGCAGCCACGGAGACCCTTTAACCTACAATGAGCAGTTCTTC. This chain links TRBV4-3 with TRBJ2-1; D gene unclear. The germline gives CDR1 LGHNA, CDR2 YSLEER. V was clipped by 3 bases and J by 2 bases, with 14 bases between them. The CDR3 has 16 amino acids.